Shown below are 23 T cell receptor beta chains from a single sample sequenced in a study of CD8+CD57+ T cells in acquired aplastic anemia. Genomic DNA, the template, was used for profiling of the TCR beta VDJ and CDR3. TCRdb redid the calling of the reads with MiXCR, one entry per CDR3 protein. The sample consists of tens of thousands of distinct CDR3 sequences, under 55% of them appearing once. The sample consisted of sorted CD4+, CD8+, or CD8+CD57+ T cells (not recorded which) from PBMCs. These receptors were taken from a human donor in good health, serving as a control.

The CDR3 loop reads CASSPPGQLNSPLHF. In DNA, the CDR3 is TGTGCCAGTAGTCCCCCGGGACAGCTTAATTCACCCCTCCACTTT. The chain carries TRBV19 and TRBJ1-6, with 7 bases matching TRBD1. The trim removed 5 bases at V and 6 bases at J, leaving 7 bases unmatched. CDR1 LNHDA and CDR2 SQIVND come from the germline V gene (reference sequence). The CDR3 extends over 15 amino acids.

The chain links TRBV7-9 to TRBJ2-7; D is uncertain. The CDR3 extends over 14 amino acids. V lost 0 bases and J lost 0, with 6 bases in between. Germline V gene lookup returns CDR1 SEHNR and CDR2 FQNEAQ (reference sequence). The CDR3, as DNA: TGTGCCAGCAGCTTAGCCAGTATCTCCTACGAGCAGTACTTC. This sequence encodes CASSLASISYEQYF. The whole variable domain, filled in from reference TRBV7-9 and TRBJ2-7, reads DTGVSQNPRHKITKRGQNVTFRCDPISEHNRLYWYRQTLGQGPEFLTYFQNEAQLEKSRLLSDRFSAERPKGSFSTLEIQRTEQGDSAMYLCASSLASISYEQYFGPGTRLTVT.

The DNA of the CDR3 is TGCAGTGCTAGCGGAAAAGAGACCCAGTACTTC. Translated, it gives CSASGKETQYF. The chain uses TRBV20-1 and TRBJ2-5, with no clear D. Trimming removed 3 bases at V and 3 bases at J, with 5 bases between. Germline V gives CDR1 DFQATT, CDR2 SNEGSKA (reference sequence). The CDR3 runs 11 residues.

The V call is TRBV25-1, the J call TRBJ2-7; 7 bases agree with TRBD1. Germline V gene lookup returns CDR1 MGHDK and CDR2 SYGVNS. The CDR3 spans 15 residues. V lost 3 bases to trimming and J lost 3 bases; unmatched junction nucleotides: 8. The CDR3, as DNA: TGTGCCAGCAGTGATTCCGGGACAGAGATCTACGAGCAGTACTTC. Its protein is CASSDSGTEIYEQYF.

V is TRBV20-1 and J is TRBJ1-2; 7 nucleotides align to TRBD1. Trimming took 3 bases from V and 1 from J; bases not matched to a gene: 5. The germline CDR1 and CDR2 sequences are DFQATT and SNEGSKA (reference sequence). There are 14 residues in the CDR3. The CDR3 nucleotides are TGCAGTGCTAGGGGGACAGTAAATAACTATGGCTACACCTTC. This encodes CSARGTVNNYGYTF.

This sequence joins TRBV9 and TRBJ2-7, with D perhaps matching TRBD1 (7 bases). The germline V gene encodes CDR1 SGDLS and CDR2 YYNGEE. The CDR3 spans 16 residues. The V and J ends lost 4 bases and 3 bases respectively, with 20 bases between them. DNA for the CDR3: TGTGCCAGCAGCCCCACCCTGGAGGGGGCCCTCTACGAGCAGTACTTC. This translates into CASSPTLEGALYEQYF.

The rearrangement uses TRBV10-3 and TRBJ1-5, with 11 positions matching TRBD1. This CDR3 spans 15 amino acids. CDR1 is ENHRY, CDR2 SYGVKD, per germline. V lost 5 bases and J lost 4; bases outside the gene matches: 4. CDR3 in amino acids: CAISRGTGGNQPQHF. CDR3 in DNA: TGTGCCATCAGTCGAGGGACAGGGGGTAATCAGCCCCAGCATTTT.

Within the sample, this clonotype is medium-sized (0.01 to 0.1%). This chain links TRBV14 with TRBJ2-7; D is unclear. V lost 1 base to trimming and J lost 5 bases, with 3 bases between them. Per the germline V gene, CDR1 is SGHDN and CDR2 is FVKESK. The CDR3 extends over 11 amino acids. The CDR3 is CASSQGHEQYF. CDR3 coding DNA: TGTGCCAGCAGCCAAGGGCACGAGCAGTACTTC.

J is TRBJ1-2 and V is TRBV29-1; 7 bases match TRBD1. Trimming removed 4 bases from V and 0 bases from J; junction bases left unmatched: 5. The CDR3 consists of 14 residues. Germline CDR1 is SQVTM and CDR2 is ANQGSEA. The DNA of the CDR3 is TGCAGCGTTGCCCGGGACAGATCTAACTATGGCTACACCTTC. The encoded protein is CSVARDRSNYGYTF. The variable domain in full, with the rest retrieved from reference TRBV29-1 and TRBJ1-2, is SAVISQKPSRDICQRGTSLTIQCQVDSQVTMMFWYRQQPGQSLTLIATANQGSEATYESGFVIDKFPISRPNLTFSTLTVSNMSPEDSSIYLCSVARDRSNYGYTFGSGTRLTVV.

V and J are TRBV10-3 and TRBJ2-3, with TRBD1 matching 7 bases. Germline lookup yields CDR1 ENHRY and CDR2 SYGVKD. Trimming at V came to 10 bases and at J to 1 base, leaving 14 bases not matched to a gene. The CDR3 length is 16 residues. The CDR3: CASSLTGNRGTDTQYF. The CDR3 DNA sequence: TGTGCCAGCAGCCTGACAGGGAACAGAGGCACAGATACGCAGTATTTT.

This clonotype rates as medium-sized. The CDR3 DNA is TGTGCCAGCAAGGCGGGAGGGGAGACCCAGTACTTC. Its translation: CASKAGGETQYF. The chain recombines TRBV2 with TRBJ2-5; the match to TRBD2 covers 9 bases. Germline V CDR1 and CDR2: SNHLY, FYNNEI. There are 12 residues in the CDR3. Trimming cost V 7 bases and J 5 bases; bases outside gene matches: 2.

The chain combines TRBV7-3 with TRBJ1-6; a weak D match, TRBD1 (5 bases). This CDR3 contains 13 residues. The V end was cut by 3 bases, the J end by 7 bases, with 7 bases between. Germline V gene data show CDR1 as SGHTA and CDR2 as FQGTGA. Here the CDR3 DNA reads TGTGCCAGCAGCTTCCCAGGGAATTCACCCCTCCACTTT. Protein sequence: CASSFPGNSPLHF. Based on the CDR3 plus reference TRBV7-3 and TRBJ1-6, the full variable domain is GAGVSQTPSNKVTEKGKYVELRCDPISGHTALYWYRQSLGQGPEFLIYFQGTGAADDSGLPNDRFFAVRPEGSVSTLKIQRTERGDSAVYLCASSFPGNSPLHFGNGTRLTVT.

The chain recombines TRBV9 with TRBJ2-7; 7 bases align to TRBD1. The V gene end was trimmed by 4 bases and the J gene end by 4 bases; junction bases not matched to a gene: 11. This CDR3 spans 15 amino acids. Germline V gives CDR1 SGDLS, CDR2 YYNGEE. The CDR3 reads CASSPRSGQPYEQYF. DNA of the CDR3: TGTGCCAGCAGCCCCAGATCGGGACAGCCATACGAGCAGTACTTC.

This clonotype was counted once. The genes are TRBV2 and TRBJ1-1, with unresolved D. V was trimmed by 2 bases and J by 7 bases, leaving 11 bases between them. Germline loops: CDR1 SNHLY, CDR2 FYNNEI. The CDR3 spans 13 residues. The CDR3 here is CASSEIVSSEAFF. The CDR3 DNA reads as TGTGCCAGCAGTGAAATTGTGAGCAGTGAAGCTTTCTTT. Together with reference TRBV2 and TRBJ1-1, the CDR3 gives the full variable domain: EPEVTQTPSHQVTQMGQEVILRCVPISNHLYFYWYRQILGQKVEFLVSFYNNEISEKSEIFDDQFSVERPDGSNFTLKIRSTKLEDSAMYFCASSEIVSSEAFFGQGTRLTVV.

The chain carries TRBV15 and TRBJ2-7; 8 bases match TRBD2. Trimming removed 8 bases from V and 4 bases from J; junction bases left unmatched: 13. Germline V gene lookup returns CDR1 LNHNV and CDR2 YYDKDF (reference sequence). The CDR3 is 15 residues long. CDR3 protein: CATWPAGRVQYEQYF. The CDR3 DNA follows: TGTGCCACCTGGCCAGCCGGGAGGGTCCAGTACGAGCAGTACTTC.

V is TRBV20-1 and J is TRBJ2-7, with 7 bases matching TRBD2. This CDR3 contains 14 residues. The J segment lost 2 bases and the V segment lost 5 bases, leaving 9 bases of the junction unmatched. Germline V gene sequence: CDR1 DFQATT, CDR2 SNEGSKA (reference sequence). In nucleotides, the CDR3 is TGCAGTGCTGCCGACGGGGGGAAAGCCTACGAGCAGTACTTC. It encodes CSAADGGKAYEQYF.

This clonotype showed up many times. CDR3 in amino acids: CASRQGGSGANVLTF. CDR3 nucleotides: TGTGCCAGCAGGCAGGGAGGCTCTGGGGCCAACGTCCTGACTTTC. The rearrangement uses TRBV6-1 and TRBJ2-6; tentative D call: TRBD2 (6 bases). CDR3 size: 15 residues. Trimming removed 6 bases at V and 0 bases at J, with 9 bases between. Germline V gene data show CDR1 as MNHNS and CDR2 as SASEGT.

The rearrangement uses TRBV7-9 and TRBJ2-5, with D unresolved. The V end lost 10 bases, the J end lost 1 base, and 7 bases lay between the germline ends. The germline V gene encodes CDR1 SEHNR and CDR2 FQNEAQ (reference sequence). The CDR3 totals 11 residues. The CDR3 nucleotides are TGTGCCATACGTCCCCAAGAGACCCAGTACTTC. Its protein product is CAIRPQETQYF.

Ten or more counts support this clonotype. The rearrangement links TRBV4-1 to TRBJ2-1; the D gene could be TRBD1 or TRBD2 (5 bases each). Germline V gene data show CDR1 as MGHRA and CDR2 as YSYEKL. V lost 4 bases and J 1 base, leaving 17 bases between the germline ends. The CDR3 length is 17 residues. CDR3 in amino acids: CASSRSGLVPSYNEQFF. CDR3 DNA sequence: TGCGCCAGCAGCCGGTCGGGGCTAGTTCCTTCCTACAATGAGCAGTTCTTC.

At least ten counts were recorded for this clonotype. This sequence joins TRBV20-1 and TRBJ2-7, with 9 nucleotides matching TRBD1. From germline, CDR1 is DFQATT and CDR2 SNEGSKA (reference sequence). The V segment lost 4 bases and the J segment 3 bases; nucleotides outside the gene matches: 4. The CDR3 has 13 residues. In DNA, the CDR3 is TGCAGTGCTATCCGACAGGGGGGCTACGAGCAGTACTTC. It yields the protein CSAIRQGGYEQYF.

V is TRBV10-3 and J is TRBJ2-7; 14 nucleotides match TRBD2. The V gene end was trimmed by 10 bases and the J gene end by 3 bases; junction bases not matched to a gene: 11. The CDR3 length is 16 residues. CDR1 and CDR2 from the germline V gene are ENHRY and SYGVKD. The CDR3 nucleotides read TGTGCCACGTCCGGGACTAGCGGGAGAACGCTCTACGAGCAGTACTTC. It codes for CATSGTSGRTLYEQYF.

The chain is built from TRBV2 and TRBJ2-1; TRBD2 agrees at 9 bases. This CDR3 is built from 16 residues. The germline V gene encodes CDR1 SNHLY and CDR2 FYNNEI. Unmatched junction bases numbered 7, after V lost 2 bases and J lost 5 bases. CDR3 sequence (DNA): TGTGCCAGCAGTGAAATGACTAGCGGCCGAGACAATGAGCAGTTCTTC. The encoded protein is CASSEMTSGRDNEQFF.

The chain carries TRBV10-3 and TRBJ2-7; 8 nucleotides line up with TRBD2. CDR3 length: 14 amino acids. Germline loops: CDR1 ENHRY, CDR2 SYGVKD. With V trimmed by 1 base and J by 4 bases, 3 bases remained unmatched. The CDR3 protein is CAISELSGGYEQYF. CDR3 DNA sequence: TGTGCCATCAGTGAGTTAAGCGGGGGATACGAGCAGTACTTC.